This T cell receptor (beta chain) derives from a study of cytomegalovirus exposure and HLA in healthy donors. Regarding the study as a whole: In a later analysis, more than 15,000 TCR beta sequences were associated with HLA alleles at 0.05 false discovery rate.

Comments on this clone: The antigen is not known.

PCR used 60 Vbeta primers and 13 Jbeta primers. Profiling relied on immunoSEQ multiplex PCR, and the TCRdb table lists in-frame clones only, not all of them. The data hold about 160,000 clones, with approximately 80% observed a single time. This CDR3 spans 15 amino acids. Trimming removed 4 bases from V and 6 bases from J, with 16 bases in between. Germline-derived CDR1 and CDR2 are SGHTA and FQGNSA. The sample taken for sequencing was PBMCs. The V call is TRBV7-2, the J call TRBJ1-5; D is unresolved. This TCR was recovered from a male donor in good health and CMV-seropositive. The CDR3 coding sequence is TGTGCCAGCAGCTCGCCGGGAGCCCGGGCTCAGCCCCAGCATTTT. Encoded protein: CASSSPGARAQPQHF.